The clone carrying this T cell receptor beta chain has just a few counts. TCRdb used MiXCR to reprocess the RT-PCR reads, holding one entry per CDR3 protein. The sample includes about 700,000 distinct CDR3 sequences, approximately 14% of them seen just once. The CDR3 is 13 amino acids. Looked up from germline, CDR1 is ENHRY and CDR2 is SYGVKD. Trimming removed 1 base at V and 7 bases at J, with 10 bases between. The chain combines TRBV10-3 with TRBJ1-2; D possibly corresponds to TRBD1 (5 bases). The sample taken for sequencing was memory CD4+ T cells from blood. The origin of this receptor is a female donor in good health, serving as a healthy control. CDR3 bases: TGTGCCATCAGTGAGTGGTCTGGGGCTGGCTACACCTTC. This sequence encodes CAISEWSGAGYTF.